The present T cell receptor (beta chain) was sequenced within a study of cytomegalovirus exposure and HLA in healthy donors. The wider study: T cells numbering approximately 170 million yielded more than 100 million unique TCR beta sequences in an earlier analysis.

CDR1 and CDR2 (germline): SGHTA, FQGNSA. The CDR3 has 18 amino acids. Trimming removed 0 bases from V and 0 bases from J; junction bases left unmatched: 4. PCR was performed using 60 Vbeta and 13 Jbeta primers. Libraries were prepared by immunoSEQ multiplex PCR; TCRdb keeps only in-frame clonotypes and omits some of them. The repertoire consists of roughly 150,000 clones, with about 80% occurring once and the leading ten covering around 14%. Study-wide results and limits: Fewer N-insertions (relative to the approximately 700-donor mean) were reportedly seen in an Asian-associated ancestry cluster in a later analysis. Highest at DRB1 and lowest at HLA-C, TCR association rates differed among HLA loci in a later analysis.

As concerns this clone: Antigen specificity is unknown.

The chain carries TRBV7-2 and TRBJ2-3; 12 bases align to TRBD2. Sequenced input: PBMCs. This receptor was obtained from a woman aged 40 to 50 in good health and CMV-seronegative. The CDR3 here is CASSLAYGLAGSTDTQYF. The CDR3 DNA is TGTGCCAGCAGCTTAGCCTACGGACTAGCGGGGAGCACAGATACGCAGTATTTT.